Listed below are T cell receptor beta chains from one sample, sequenced in a study of graft-versus-host responses after intestinal transplantation. Produced via immunoSEQ multiplex PCR; TCRdb's table is partial and in-frame only. The table records roughly 93,000 clones, over 80% of them present only once. These receptors' targets are unknown. The specimen comprised unstimulated CD8+ T cells sorted from spleen or lymph node cells, sampled before intestinal transplant. These receptors were obtained from a human donor who received an intestinal transplant. Each CDR3 is given without its conserved first and last residue. Fields, in order: V gene, D gene, J gene, CDR3 protein. The D gene is left open where the match is weak.

v_gene: TRBV9
d_gene: TRBD1
j_gene: TRBJ2-4
CDR3aa: ASSETGGQNIQY

v_gene: TRBV6-1
d_gene: .
j_gene: TRBJ2-1
CDR3aa: ASSELSHEQF

v_gene: TRBV23-1
d_gene: .
j_gene: TRBJ2-7
CDR3aa: ASSHRDWSSYEQY

v_gene: TRBV30
d_gene: .
j_gene: TRBJ2-7
CDR3aa: AWSVGGVEQY

v_gene: TRBV4-1
d_gene: TRBD2
j_gene: TRBJ2-1
CDR3aa: ASSQEGRSGGLHNEQF

v_gene: TRBV9
d_gene: .
j_gene: TRBJ2-7
CDR3aa: ASSVGTDSYEQY

v_gene: TRBV28
d_gene: TRBD2
j_gene: TRBJ2-7
CDR3aa: ASSGPGLASSEQY

v_gene: TRBV11-2
d_gene: TRBD1
j_gene: TRBJ1-5
CDR3aa: ASSLGTGNPQH

v_gene: TRBV7-3
d_gene: .
j_gene: TRBJ1-1
CDR3aa: ASSLIRVRNTEAF

v_gene: TRBV19
d_gene: TRBD1
j_gene: TRBJ1-1
CDR3aa: ASSIPGQGVNTEAF

v_gene: TRBV29-1
d_gene: .
j_gene: TRBJ1-1
CDR3aa: SVEEGLEAF

v_gene: TRBV28
d_gene: TRBD2
j_gene: TRBJ2-3
CDR3aa: ASYGGRATDTQY